The T cell receptor (beta chain) described here comes from a study of spatial heterogeneity in lung cancer. At the level of the study: Every unique TCR and UMI combination, on average, appeared more than ten times in raw reads. General study findings and limits: The study found ubiquitous expanded tumor TCRs in blood more at resection than follow-up.

This clonotype was counted many times. Its antigen is not identified. Time point reported: sample taken at primary tumor resection. Whole RNA, which was extracted from tumor, nontumor lung tissue or frozen PBMC, was sequenced without any cell sorting. Samples were obtained from roughly 65 donors, all untreated early-stage non-small cell lung cancer patients. The germline CDR1 and CDR2 sequences are SQVTM and ANQGSEA. The V end lost 1 base, the J end lost 5 bases, and 16 bases lay between the germline ends. CDR3 length equals 15 residues. Every TCR cDNA molecule bore its own unique molecular identifier. TCRdb ran MiXCR on the 5' RACE reads and lists one entry per CDR3 protein. Of approximately 21,000 distinct CDR3 sequences listed, about 3.3% are singletons.

The receptor was derived from a female donor with early-stage non-small cell lung cancer. This specimen was PBMCs, taken at surgery. The chain recombines TRBV29-1 with TRBJ2-3; D might be TRBD1 or TRBD2, each matching 5 bases. In DNA, the CDR3 is TGCAGCGTTGAAGTGGCCGCACCGAGGGGAGATACGCAGTATTTT. Its translation is CSVEVAAPRGDTQYF.